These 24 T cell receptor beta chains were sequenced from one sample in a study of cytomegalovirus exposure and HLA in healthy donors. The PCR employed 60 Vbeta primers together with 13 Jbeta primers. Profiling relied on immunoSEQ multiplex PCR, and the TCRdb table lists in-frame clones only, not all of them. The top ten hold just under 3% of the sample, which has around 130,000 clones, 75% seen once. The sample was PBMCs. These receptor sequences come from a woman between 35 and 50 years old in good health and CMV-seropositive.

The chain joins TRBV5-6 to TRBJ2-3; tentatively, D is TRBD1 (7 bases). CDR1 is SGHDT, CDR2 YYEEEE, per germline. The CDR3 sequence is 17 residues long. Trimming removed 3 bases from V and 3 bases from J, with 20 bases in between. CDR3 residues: CASSSFSVAGGTDTQYF. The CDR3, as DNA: TGTGCCAGCAGCTCCTTTTCGGTGGCAGGGGGGACAGATACGCAGTATTTT. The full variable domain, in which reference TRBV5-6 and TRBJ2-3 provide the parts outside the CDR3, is DAGVTQSPTHLIKTRGQQVTLRCSPKSGHDTVSWYQQALGQGPQFIFQYYEEEERQRGNFPDRFSGHQFPNYSSELNVNALLLGDSALYLCASSSFSVAGGTDTQYFGPGTRLTVL.

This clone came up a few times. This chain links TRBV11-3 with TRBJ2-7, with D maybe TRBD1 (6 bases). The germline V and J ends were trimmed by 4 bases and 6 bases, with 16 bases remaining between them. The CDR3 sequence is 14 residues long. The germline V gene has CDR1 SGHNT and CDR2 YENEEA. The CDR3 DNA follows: TGTGCCAGCAGCTCCCCAAATCAGGGGAGCGAGCAGTACTTC. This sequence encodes CASSSPNQGSEQYF.

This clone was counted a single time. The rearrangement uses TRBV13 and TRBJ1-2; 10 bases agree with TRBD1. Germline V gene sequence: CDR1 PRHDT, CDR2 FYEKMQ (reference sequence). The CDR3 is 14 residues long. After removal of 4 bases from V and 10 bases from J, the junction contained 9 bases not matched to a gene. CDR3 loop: CASSSGTGAKSYTF. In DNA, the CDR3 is TGTGCCAGCAGCTCCGGGACAGGGGCGAAGTCCTACACCTTC.

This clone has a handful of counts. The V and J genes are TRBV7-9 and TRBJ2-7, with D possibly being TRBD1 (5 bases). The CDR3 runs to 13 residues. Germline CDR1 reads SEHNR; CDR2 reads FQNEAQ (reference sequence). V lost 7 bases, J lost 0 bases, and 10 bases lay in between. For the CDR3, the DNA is TGTGCCAGCACAAACAGGAGCTCCTACGAGCAGTACTTC. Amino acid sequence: CASTNRSSYEQYF.

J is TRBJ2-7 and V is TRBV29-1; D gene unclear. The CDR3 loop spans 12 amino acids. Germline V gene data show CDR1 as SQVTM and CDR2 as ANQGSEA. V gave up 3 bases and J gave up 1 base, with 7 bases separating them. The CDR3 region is CSVELVSYEQYF. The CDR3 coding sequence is TGCAGCGTTGAGTTAGTATCCTACGAGCAGTACTTC.

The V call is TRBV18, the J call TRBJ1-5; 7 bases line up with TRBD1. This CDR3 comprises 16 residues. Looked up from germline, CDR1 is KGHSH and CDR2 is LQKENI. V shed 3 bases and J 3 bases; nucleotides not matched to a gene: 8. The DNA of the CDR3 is TGTGCCAGCTCACCGATGGCAGGGGGGAACAATCAGCCCCAGCATTTT. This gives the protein CASSPMAGGNNQPQHF.

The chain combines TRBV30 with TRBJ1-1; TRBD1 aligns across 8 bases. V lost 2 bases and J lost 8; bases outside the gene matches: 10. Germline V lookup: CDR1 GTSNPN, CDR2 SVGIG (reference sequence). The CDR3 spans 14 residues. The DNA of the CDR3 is TGTGCCTGGAGTAACGGACAGGGACTTCCCGAAGCTTTCTTT. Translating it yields CAWSNGQGLPEAFF.

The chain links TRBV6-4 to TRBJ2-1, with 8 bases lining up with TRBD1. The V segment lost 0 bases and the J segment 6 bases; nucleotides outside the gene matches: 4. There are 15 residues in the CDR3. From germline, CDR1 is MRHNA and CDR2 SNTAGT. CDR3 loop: CASSDSTGQVNEQFF. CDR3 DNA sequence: TGTGCCAGCAGTGACTCGACGGGACAGGTCAATGAGCAGTTCTTC.

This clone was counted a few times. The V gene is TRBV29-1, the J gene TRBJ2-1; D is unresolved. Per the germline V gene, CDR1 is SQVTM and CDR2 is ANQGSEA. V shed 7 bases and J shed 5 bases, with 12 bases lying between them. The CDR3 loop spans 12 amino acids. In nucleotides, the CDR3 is TGCAGCGCCTTCCCGCCGGACAATGAGCAGTTCTTC. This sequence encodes CSAFPPDNEQFF.

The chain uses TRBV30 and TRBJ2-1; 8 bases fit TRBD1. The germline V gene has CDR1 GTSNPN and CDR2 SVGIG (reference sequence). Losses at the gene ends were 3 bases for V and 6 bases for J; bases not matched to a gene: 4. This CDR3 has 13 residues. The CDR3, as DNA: TGTGCCTGGAGAACCACAGGGGGCAATGAGCAGTTCTTC. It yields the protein CAWRTTGGNEQFF.

CDR3 bases: TGTGCCAGCAGCGTAGAACCCAGGCCTGAAAAACTGTTTTTT. It is translated as CASSVEPRPEKLFF. The chain joins TRBV9 to TRBJ1-4; D not certain. This CDR3 comprises 14 residues. V dropped 0 bases and J dropped 7 bases, with 10 bases sitting between them. Germline lookup yields CDR1 SGDLS and CDR2 YYNGEE.

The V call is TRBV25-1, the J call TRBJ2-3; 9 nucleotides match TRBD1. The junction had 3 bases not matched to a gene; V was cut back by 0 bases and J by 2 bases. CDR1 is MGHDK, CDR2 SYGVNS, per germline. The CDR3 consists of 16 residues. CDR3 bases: TGTGCCAGCAGTGAATATCGGGACAGGGCCACAGATACGCAGTATTTT. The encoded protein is CASSEYRDRATDTQYF.

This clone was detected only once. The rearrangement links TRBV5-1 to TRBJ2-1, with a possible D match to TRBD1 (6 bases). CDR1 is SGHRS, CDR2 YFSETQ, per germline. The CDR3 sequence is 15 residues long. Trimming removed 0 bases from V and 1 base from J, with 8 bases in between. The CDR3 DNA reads TGCGCCAGCAGCTTGGACGGACAGTCCTACAATGAGCAGTTCTTC. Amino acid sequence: CASSLDGQSYNEQFF.

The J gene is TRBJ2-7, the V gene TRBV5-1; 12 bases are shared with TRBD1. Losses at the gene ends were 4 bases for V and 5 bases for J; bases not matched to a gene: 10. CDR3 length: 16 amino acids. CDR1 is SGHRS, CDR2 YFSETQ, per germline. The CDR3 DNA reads TGCGCCAGCAGCGGCGCCGGGACAGGGGGCTGGGACGAGCAGTACTTC. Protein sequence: CASSGAGTGGWDEQYF.

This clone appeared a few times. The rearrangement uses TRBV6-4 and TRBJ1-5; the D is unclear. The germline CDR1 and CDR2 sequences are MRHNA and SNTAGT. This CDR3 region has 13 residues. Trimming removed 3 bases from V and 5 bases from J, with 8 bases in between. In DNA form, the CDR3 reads TGTGCCAGCAGTGAACAGCACGATCAGCCCCAGCATTTT. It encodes CASSEQHDQPQHF.

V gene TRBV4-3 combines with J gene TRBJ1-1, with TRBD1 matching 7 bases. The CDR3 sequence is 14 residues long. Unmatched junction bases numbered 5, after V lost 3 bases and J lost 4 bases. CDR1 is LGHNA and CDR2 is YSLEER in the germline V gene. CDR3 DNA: TGCGCCAGCAGCCAGACAGGGCTGGGCACTGAAGCTTTCTTT. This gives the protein CASSQTGLGTEAFF.

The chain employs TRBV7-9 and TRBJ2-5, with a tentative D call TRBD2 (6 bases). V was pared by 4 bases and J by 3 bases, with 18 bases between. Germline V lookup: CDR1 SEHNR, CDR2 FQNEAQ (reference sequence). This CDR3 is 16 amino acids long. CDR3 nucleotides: TGTGCCAGCAGCTCGTCGGGGAGGCGTCCCAAAGAGACCCAGTACTTC. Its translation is CASSSSGRRPKETQYF.

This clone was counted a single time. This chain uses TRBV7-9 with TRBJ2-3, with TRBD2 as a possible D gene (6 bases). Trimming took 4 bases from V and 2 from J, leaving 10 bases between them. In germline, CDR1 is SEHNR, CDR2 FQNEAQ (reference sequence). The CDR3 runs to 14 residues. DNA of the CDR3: TGTGCCAGCAGCTCCGGGACTCACACAGATACGCAGTATTTT. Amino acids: CASSSGTHTDTQYF.

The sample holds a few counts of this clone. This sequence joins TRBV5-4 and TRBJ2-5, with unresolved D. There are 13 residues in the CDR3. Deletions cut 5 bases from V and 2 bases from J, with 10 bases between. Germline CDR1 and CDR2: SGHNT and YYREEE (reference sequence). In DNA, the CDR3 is TGTGCCAGCAGTTCCGAGGTTCAAGAGACCCAGTACTTC. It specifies CASSSEVQETQYF.

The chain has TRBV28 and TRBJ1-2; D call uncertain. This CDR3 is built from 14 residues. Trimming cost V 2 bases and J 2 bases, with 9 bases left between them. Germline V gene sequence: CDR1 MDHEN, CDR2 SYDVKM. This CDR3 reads CASSLIQANYGYTF. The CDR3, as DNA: TGTGCCAGCAGTTTAATTCAGGCGAACTATGGCTACACCTTC.

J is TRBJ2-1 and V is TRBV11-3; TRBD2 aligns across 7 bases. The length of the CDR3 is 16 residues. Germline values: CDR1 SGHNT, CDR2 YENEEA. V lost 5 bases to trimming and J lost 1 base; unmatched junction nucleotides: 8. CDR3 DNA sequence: TGTGCCAGCAGCGAGGAAGGGACTAAGTCCTACAATGAGCAGTTCTTC. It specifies CASSEEGTKSYNEQFF.

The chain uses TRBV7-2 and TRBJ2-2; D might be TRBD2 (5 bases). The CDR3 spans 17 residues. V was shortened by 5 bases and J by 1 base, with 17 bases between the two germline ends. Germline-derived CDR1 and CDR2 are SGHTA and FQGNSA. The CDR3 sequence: CASSPSPSRRNTGELFF. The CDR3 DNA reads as TGTGCCAGCAGCCCTAGCCCGAGCAGGAGGAACACCGGGGAGCTGTTTTTT.

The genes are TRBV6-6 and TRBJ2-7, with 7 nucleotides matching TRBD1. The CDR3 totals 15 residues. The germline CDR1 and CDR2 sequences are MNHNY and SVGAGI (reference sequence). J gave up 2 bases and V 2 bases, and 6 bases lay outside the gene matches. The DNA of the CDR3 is TGTGCCAGCAGTTACCTCGACAGGGCCGCCTACGAGCAGTACTTC. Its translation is CASSYLDRAAYEQYF.

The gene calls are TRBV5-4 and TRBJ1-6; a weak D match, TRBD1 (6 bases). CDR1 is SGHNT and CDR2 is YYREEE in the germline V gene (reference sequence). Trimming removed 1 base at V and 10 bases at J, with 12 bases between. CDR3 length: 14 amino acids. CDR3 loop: CASSLTGSLSPLHF. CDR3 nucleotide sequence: TGTGCCAGCAGCTTGACAGGGAGCTTATCACCCCTCCACTTT.